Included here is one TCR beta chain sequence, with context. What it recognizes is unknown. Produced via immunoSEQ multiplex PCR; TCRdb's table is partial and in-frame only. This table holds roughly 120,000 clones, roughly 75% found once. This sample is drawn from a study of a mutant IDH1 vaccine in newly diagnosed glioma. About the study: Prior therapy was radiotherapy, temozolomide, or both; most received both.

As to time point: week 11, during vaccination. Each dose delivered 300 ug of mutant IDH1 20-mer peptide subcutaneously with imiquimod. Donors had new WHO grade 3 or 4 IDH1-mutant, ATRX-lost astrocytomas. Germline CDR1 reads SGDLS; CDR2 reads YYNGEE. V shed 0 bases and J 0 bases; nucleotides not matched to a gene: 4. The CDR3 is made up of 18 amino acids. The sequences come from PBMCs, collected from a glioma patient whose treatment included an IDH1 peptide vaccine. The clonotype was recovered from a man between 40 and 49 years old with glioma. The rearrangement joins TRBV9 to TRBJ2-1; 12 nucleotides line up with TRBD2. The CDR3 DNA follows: TGTGCCAGCAGCGTAGGGGCTAGCGGGAGGGTCTCCTACAATGAGCAGTTCTTC. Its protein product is CASSVGASGRVSYNEQFF.